This TCR beta chain was sequenced during a study of blood T cell repertoires in COVID-19. Study overall: Acute and convalescent COVID-19 specimens originated in the United States, Italy and Spain.

Germline lookup yields CDR1 SEHNR and CDR2 FQNEAQ (reference sequence). The ends lost 5 bases at V and 1 base at J; junction bases unmatched: 10. CDR3 size: 17 residues. In the study's own analysis: Cell counts per sample came from amplifying reference gene primers. Data came from immunoSEQ multiplex PCR; TCRdb stores just in-frame clones and leaves some out. V and J calls and clone size are as listed in that table; D and trimming were resolved from the DNA. Counted here are 150,000 to 200,000 clones, about 85% occurring once; the ten biggest clones make up around 10%. A few counts support this clone.

Sequences were obtained from peripheral blood. The chain joins TRBV7-9 to TRBJ2-1, with 8 bases that match TRBD1. The sequence came from a woman of 80 years or more with acute or convalescent COVID-19. The CDR3 is CASSHTLGQASYNEQFF. In DNA, the CDR3 is TGTGCCAGCAGCCATACCCTGGGACAGGCTTCCTACAATGAGCAGTTCTTC.